These T cell receptor beta chains were read from a single sample in a study of CD8+CD57+ T cells in acquired aplastic anemia. TCRdb reprocessed the reads via MiXCR and lists one record per CDR3 protein. In the table there are hundreds of thousands of distinct CDR3 sequences, 55% to 70% of which are singletons. The sample was sorted CD4+, CD8+, or CD8+CD57+ T cells (not recorded which) from PBMCs. These receptors all stem from a human donor in good health, serving as a control. The CDR3 runs from the conserved cysteine through the conserved F or W. D genes are given only for firm matches. Size is omitted from some rows. Given values are once, few, many or a class for expanded clones.

TRBJ1-4 TRBV6-1 NA NA TGTGCCAGCAGTGAAGGGGAGGCGGCGTATGGGGAAAAACTGTTTTTT CASSEGEAAYGEKLFF
TRBJ1-3 TRBV29-1 TRBD1 NA TGCAGCGCTCGACAGGGGGGATCTGGAAACACCATATATTTT CSARQGGSGNTIYF
TRBJ1-2 TRBV2 NA NA TGTGCCAGCAGCGTGGATCCGGAGGCGTTGGTGGGCTTC CASSVDPEALVGF
TRBJ2-3 TRBV19 NA few TGTGCCAGTAGTATACAGGGGGCGAGGTGGCGGGGGGTGGTCACAGATACGCAGTATTTT CASSIQGARWRGVVTDTQYF
TRBJ1-2 TRBV7-2 NA many TGTGCCAGCAGCTACGCAGGGGTACCAGCGATGAGCTACACCTTC CASSYAGVPAMSYTF
TRBJ1-5 TRBV6-4 NA NA TGTGCCAGCAGTGTGGGGGACAATCAGCCCCAGCATTTT CASSVGDNQPQHF
TRBJ1-6 TRBV4-3 TRBD1 many TGCGCCAGCAGCCAAGAGGACAGGGAGTCACCCCTCCACTTT CASSQEDRESPLHF
TRBJ1-4 TRBV7-2 NA NA TGTGCCAGCAGCGCAGGACGGAGGGGCGAGCAGTACTACCTGTTTTTT CASSAGRRGEQYYLFF
TRBJ2-2 TRBV4-1 NA few TGCGCCAGCAGCCAAGATTGGGCCCGGGCTAGCGTGACTAACACCGGGGAGCTGTTTTTT CASSQDWARASVTNTGELFF
TRBJ1-5 TRBV12-3/TRBV12-4 NA once TGTGCCAGCAGTTTAAACGGGGTCAAAAATCAGCCCCAGCATTTT CASSLNGVKNQPQHF
TRBJ2-3 TRBV11-3 TRBD2 many TGTGCCAGCAGCGCCCGGACTAGCGGGGGCCCCACAGATACGCAGTATTTT CASSARTSGGPTDTQYF
TRBJ1-2 TRBV19 TRBD1 few TGTGCCAGTACGGGATTAGCAGGGGACAGGGTTGGCTACACCTTC CASTGLAGDRVGYTF
TRBJ2-5 TRBV5-8 NA many TGTGCCAGCAGCTCCCGACGACAGGGAGGTAGGGAGACCCAGTACTTC CASSSRRQGGRETQYF
TRBJ1-2 TRBV15 NA many TGTGCCACCAGCAGAGACAGGTTTAATACCTATGGCTACACCTTC CATSRDRFNTYGYTF
TRBJ2-2 TRBV15 NA NA TGTGCCACCAGCAGAGACAGTAGCGCCAGCGAGCTGTTTTTT CATSRDSSASELFF
TRBJ2-3 TRBV5-6 TRBD1 NA TGTGCCAGCAGCAGCCACGAGGGACAGACCACAGATACGCAGTATTTT CASSSHEGQTTDTQYF
TRBJ1-3 TRBV13 NA NA TGTGCCAGCAGTTTAGCAGGGGTGAACTCTGGAAACACCATATATTTT CASSLAGVNSGNTIYF
TRBJ1-5 TRBV6-1 TRBD1 many TGTGCCAGCAGCCTTCAGGGACAGGGGGTTCAGCCCCAGCATTTT CASSLQGQGVQPQHF
TRBJ2-2 TRBV7-9 TRBD1 NA TGTGCCAGCAGCAGCCGGGACAGGTACAATGAGCAGTTGTTTTTT CASSSRDRYNEQLFF
TRBJ1-5 TRBV7-2 NA NA TGTGCCAGCAGCTCAGTGGGCGGCAATCAGACCAAGCGTTTT CASSSVGGNQTKRF
TRBJ1-6 TRBV9 NA few NA CASSVGSYGYTFGF
TRBJ2-2 TRBV24-1 NA NA TGTGCCACCAGTGACACCGGACAGTACACGCTGTTTTTT CATSDTGQYTLFF
TRBJ1-1 TRBV7-6 TRBD1 NA TGTGCCAGCAGCTTGGACAGGGGCAATGAAGCTTTCTTT CASSLDRGNEAFF
TRBJ1-3 TRBV12-3/TRBV12-4 NA NA TGTGCCAGCAGCACAGATACGACACGCTCTGGAAACACCATATATTTT CASSTDTTRSGNTIYF
TRBJ1-2 TRBV5-1 NA NA TGCGCCAGCAGCTTTTCCTCAGGGGCAGAGGTCTATGGCTACACCTTC CASSFSSGAEVYGYTF
TRBJ1-1 TRBV5-1 NA NA TGCGCCAGCAGCGTAGCGTGGGAGACAGCTTTCTTT CASSVAWETAFF
TRBJ1-2 TRBV12-3/TRBV12-4 TRBD1 NA TGTGCCAGCAGTCGCCGGACAGGGAGGGACTATGGCTACACCTTC CASSRRTGRDYGYTF
TRBJ2-7 TRBV10-3 TRBD2 NA TGTGCCATCAGTGAGGGACTAGCGGGGGTAGGCGAGCAGTACTTC CAISEGLAGVGEQYF
TRBJ2-3 TRBV7-9 NA NA TGTGCCAGCAGTGCTGGCTGGGATACGCAGTATTTT CASSAGWDTQYF
TRBJ2-1 TRBV7-9 TRBD2 many TGTGCCAGCAGCTTAGTGAGCGGGGGCTCCTACAATGAGCAGTTCTTC CASSLVSGGSYNEQFF
TRBJ1-5 TRBV7-2 TRBD1 NA TGTGCCAGCAGCTTGGACAGGGGGAGGATTCCGCCCGAGCATTTT CASSLDRGRIPPEHF